A selection of T cell receptor beta chains follows, all from one sample in a study of T cell repertoires in cytomegalovirus infection. MiXCR, run by TCRdb on the reads, gives a single entry per CDR3 protein. The sample lists about 680,000 distinct CDR3 sequences; approximately 25% were seen once. The sample comprised CD8+ T cells from PBMCs. These receptors were obtained from a human donor in good health (CMV status not recorded). Some clones in this sample may be carry-over from other donors' samples. CDR3s leave out the opening cysteine and the closing phenylalanine or tryptophan.

V gene: TRBV4-1
J gene: TRBJ2-5
CDR3 protein: ASSQDRGGGKKETQY

V gene: TRBV15
J gene: TRBJ1-5
CDR3 protein: ATSRVGFAQPQH

V gene: TRBV4-1
J gene: TRBJ1-1
CDR3 protein: ASSQGVGNTEAF

V gene: TRBV28
J gene: TRBJ2-7
CDR3 protein: ASKSYEQY

V gene: TRBV12-5
J gene: TRBJ1-1
CDR3 protein: ASGQGHTEAF

V gene: TRBV6-1
J gene: TRBJ1-1
CDR3 protein: ASSTSGSTEAF

V gene: TRBV10-3
J gene: TRBJ2-5
CDR3 protein: AISVADNPQETQY

V gene: TRBV27
J gene: TRBJ2-7
CDR3 protein: ASSLGYLGEQY

V gene: TRBV11-1
J gene: TRBJ2-1
CDR3 protein: ASILKQGSYNEQF

V gene: TRBV28
J gene: TRBJ1-1
CDR3 protein: ASSFRGGMNTEAF

V gene: TRBV6-6
J gene: TRBJ2-2
CDR3 protein: ASSYSNGGVTGELF

V gene: TRBV20-1
J gene: TRBJ2-1
CDR3 protein: SAREWTGGRDEQF

V gene: TRBV2
J gene: TRBJ1-1
CDR3 protein: ASSEAGDGGRMNTEAF

V gene: TRBV20-1
J gene: TRBJ2-7
CDR3 protein: SARGGGGYEQY

V gene: TRBV15
J gene: TRBJ2-3
CDR3 protein: ATSRDLGDTQY

V gene: TRBV6-6
J gene: TRBJ1-2
CDR3 protein: ASRPGYGYT

V gene: TRBV4-2
J gene: TRBJ2-1
CDR3 protein: ASSPLAYSYNEQF

V gene: TRBV10-3
J gene: TRBJ1-2
CDR3 protein: AITPETGGRDGYT

V gene: TRBV7-3
J gene: TRBJ2-7
CDR3 protein: ASAAPHSAGGIEQY

V gene: TRBV7-9
J gene: TRBJ1-2
CDR3 protein: ASSEEGTGSGYT

V gene: TRBV29-1
J gene: TRBJ2-7
CDR3 protein: SVEEGEGYEQY

V gene: TRBV10-3
J gene: TRBJ2-1
CDR3 protein: ATGGDGSSYNEQF

V gene: TRBV12-3/TRBV12-4
J gene: TRBJ1-4
CDR3 protein: ASSPTASGGEKLF

V gene: TRBV7-6
J gene: TRBJ1-1
CDR3 protein: ASSRTGGQGTEAF

V gene: TRBV12-3/TRBV12-4
J gene: TRBJ2-6
CDR3 protein: ASSLAWHGGANVLT

V gene: TRBV6-2/TRBV6-3
J gene: TRBJ1-5
CDR3 protein: ASRLDWSNQPQH

V gene: TRBV28
J gene: TRBJ1-5
CDR3 protein: ASSHRGTRRYQPQH

V gene: TRBV19
J gene: TRBJ1-3
CDR3 protein: ASTGHLRGNTIY

V gene: TRBV20-1
J gene: TRBJ1-2
CDR3 protein: SARDGASGGYT

V gene: TRBV20-1
J gene: TRBJ1-5
CDR3 protein: SARDQLGRNQPQH

V gene: TRBV4-1
J gene: TRBJ1-5
CDR3 protein: ASSLQGGDQPQH

V gene: TRBV7-6
J gene: TRBJ2-5
CDR3 protein: ASSNTPSQETQY